This T cell receptor beta chain stems from a study of human T cells and chemical hapten exposure. Notes on the study in general: TCRs at high frequency, those above 1 in 1000, did not change with DPC sensitization.

The CDR3 spans 13 residues. Germline CDR1 reads MNHEY; CDR2 reads SVGAGI. Trimming removed 6 bases at V and 1 base at J, with 10 bases between. Noted time point: patch test 3, about 24 weeks after DPC sensitization. Noted treatment: therapeutic diphenylcyclopropenone sensitization with weekly scalp DPC. The library gave individual cDNA molecules unique molecular identifiers. TCRdb fed the RACE reads into MiXCR, producing one record per CDR3 protein. The repertoire holds roughly 53,000 distinct CDR3 sequences, with 9% to 10% as singletons. This clonotype appeared many times. Antigen specificity is unknown.

This sequence joins TRBV6-5 and TRBJ2-7; D is unclear. The sequence derives from a woman aged 35 to 49 with alopecia areata. Some clones in this sample may be carry-over from other donors' samples. Sequencing was performed on whole blood, taken in connection with sensitization to the hapten diphenylcyclopropenone (DPC). The CDR3 region has the DNA TGTGCCAGCAGCCGTACTGGATCCTACGAGCAGTACTTC. Translation: CASSRTGSYEQYF.